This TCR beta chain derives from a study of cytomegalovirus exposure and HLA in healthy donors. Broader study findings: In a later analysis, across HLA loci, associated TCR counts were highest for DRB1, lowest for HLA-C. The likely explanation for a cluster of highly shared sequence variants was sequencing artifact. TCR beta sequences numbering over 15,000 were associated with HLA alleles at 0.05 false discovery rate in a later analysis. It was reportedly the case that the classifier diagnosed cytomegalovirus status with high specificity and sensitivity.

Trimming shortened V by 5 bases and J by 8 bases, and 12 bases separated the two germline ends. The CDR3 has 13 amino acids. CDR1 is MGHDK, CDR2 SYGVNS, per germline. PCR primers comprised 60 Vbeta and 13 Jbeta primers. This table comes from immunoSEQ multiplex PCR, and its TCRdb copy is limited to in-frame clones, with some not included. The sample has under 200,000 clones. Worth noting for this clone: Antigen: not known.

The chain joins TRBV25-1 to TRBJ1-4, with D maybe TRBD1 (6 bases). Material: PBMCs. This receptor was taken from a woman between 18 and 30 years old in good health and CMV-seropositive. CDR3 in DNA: TGTGCCAGCAGTAAGACAGGAGACGAAAAACTGTTTTTT. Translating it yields CASSKTGDEKLFF. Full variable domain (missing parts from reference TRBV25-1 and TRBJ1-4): EADIYQTPRYLVIGTGKKITLECSQTMGHDKMYWYQQDPGMELHLIHYSYGVNSTEKGDLSSESTVSRIRTEHFPLTLESARPSHTSQYLCASSKTGDEKLFFGSGTQLSVL.